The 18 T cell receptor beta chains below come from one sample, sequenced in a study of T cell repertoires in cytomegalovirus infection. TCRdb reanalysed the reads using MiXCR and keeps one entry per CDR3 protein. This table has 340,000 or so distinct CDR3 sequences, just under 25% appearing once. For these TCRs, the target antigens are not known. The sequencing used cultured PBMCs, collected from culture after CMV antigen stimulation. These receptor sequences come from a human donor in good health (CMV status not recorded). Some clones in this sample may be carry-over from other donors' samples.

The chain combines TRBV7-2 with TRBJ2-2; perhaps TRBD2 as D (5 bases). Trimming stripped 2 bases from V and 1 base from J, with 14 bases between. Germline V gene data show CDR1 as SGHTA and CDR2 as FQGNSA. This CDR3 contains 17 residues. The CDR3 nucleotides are TGTGCCAGCAGCTTATTACCCGGGATCGGGAACACCGGGGAGCTGTTTTTT. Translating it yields CASSLLPGIGNTGELFF. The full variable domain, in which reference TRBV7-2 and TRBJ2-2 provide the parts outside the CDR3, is GAGVSQSPSNKVTEKGKDVELRCDPISGHTALYWYRQSLGQGLEFLIYFQGNSAPDKSGLPSDRFSAERTGGSVSTLTIQRTQQEDSAVYLCASSLLPGIGNTGELFFGEGSRLTVL.

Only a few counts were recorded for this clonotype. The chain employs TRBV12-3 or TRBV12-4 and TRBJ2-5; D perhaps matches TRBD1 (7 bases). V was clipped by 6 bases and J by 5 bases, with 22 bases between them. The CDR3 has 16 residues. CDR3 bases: TGTGCCAGCAGCCTTAGGGGGGCAGGGGGAAGGGAGACCCAGTACTTC. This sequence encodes CASSLRGAGGRETQYF.

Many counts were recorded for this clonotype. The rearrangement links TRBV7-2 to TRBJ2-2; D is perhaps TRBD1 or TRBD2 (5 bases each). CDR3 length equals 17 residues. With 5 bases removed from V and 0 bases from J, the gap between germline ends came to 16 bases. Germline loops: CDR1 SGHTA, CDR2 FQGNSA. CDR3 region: CASSPNRETANTGELFF. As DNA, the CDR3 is TGTGCCAGCAGCCCGAATAGGGAGACAGCGAACACCGGGGAGCTGTTTTTT.

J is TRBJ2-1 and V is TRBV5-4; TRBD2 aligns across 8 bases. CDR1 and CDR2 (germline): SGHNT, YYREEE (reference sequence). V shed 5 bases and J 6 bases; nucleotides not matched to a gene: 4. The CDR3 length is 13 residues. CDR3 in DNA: TGTGCCAGCAGGGCCGGGACTAGCAATGAGCAGTTCTTC. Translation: CASRAGTSNEQFF.

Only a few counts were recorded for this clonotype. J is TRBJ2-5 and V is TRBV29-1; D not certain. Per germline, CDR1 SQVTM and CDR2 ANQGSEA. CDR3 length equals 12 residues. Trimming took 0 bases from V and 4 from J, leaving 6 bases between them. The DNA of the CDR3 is TGCAGCGTTGAAGATCTGGGAGAGACCCAGTACTTC. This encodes CSVEDLGETQYF.

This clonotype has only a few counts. The CDR3 protein is CASSTGLAGGIEQFF. DNA for the CDR3: TGTGCCAGCAGTACTGGACTAGCGGGGGGAATTGAGCAGTTCTTC. V usage is TRBV27 and J usage is TRBJ2-1; 14 nucleotides line up with TRBD2. CDR1 is MNHEY, CDR2 SMNVEV, per germline (reference sequence). CDR3 size: 15 residues. V was pared by 5 bases and J by 9 bases, with 6 bases of the junction left unmatched.

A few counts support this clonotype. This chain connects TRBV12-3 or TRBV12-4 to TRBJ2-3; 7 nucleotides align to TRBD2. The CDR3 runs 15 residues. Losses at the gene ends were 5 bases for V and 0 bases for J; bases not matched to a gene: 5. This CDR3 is CASSPSGSSTDTQYF. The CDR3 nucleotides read TGTGCCAGCAGTCCTAGCGGTTCTAGCACAGATACGCAGTATTTT.

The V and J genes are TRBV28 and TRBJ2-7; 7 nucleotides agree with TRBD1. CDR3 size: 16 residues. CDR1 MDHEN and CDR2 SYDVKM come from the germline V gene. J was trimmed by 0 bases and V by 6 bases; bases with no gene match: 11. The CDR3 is CASSPTGQVNSYEQYF. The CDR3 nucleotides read TGTGCCAGCAGCCCGACCGGACAGGTGAACTCCTACGAGCAGTACTTC.

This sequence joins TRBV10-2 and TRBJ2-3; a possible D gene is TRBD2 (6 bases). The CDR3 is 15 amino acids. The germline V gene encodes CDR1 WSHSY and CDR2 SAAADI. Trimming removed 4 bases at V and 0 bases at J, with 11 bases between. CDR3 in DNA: TGCGCCAGCAGTGTACTAGCACTTAGCACAGATACGCAGTATTTT. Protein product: CASSVLALSTDTQYF.

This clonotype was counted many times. In DNA form, the CDR3 reads TGTGCCAGCAGAGGCCAAGGACTAGCGGGCCCCTACGAGCAGTACGTC. Amino acids: CASRGQGLAGPYEQYV. This sequence joins TRBV6-2 or TRBV6-3 and TRBJ2-7; 11 bases are shared with TRBD2. The germline gives CDR1 MNHEY, CDR2 SVGEGT. The trim removed 6 bases at V and 2 bases at J, leaving 9 bases unmatched. The CDR3 is 16 amino acids.

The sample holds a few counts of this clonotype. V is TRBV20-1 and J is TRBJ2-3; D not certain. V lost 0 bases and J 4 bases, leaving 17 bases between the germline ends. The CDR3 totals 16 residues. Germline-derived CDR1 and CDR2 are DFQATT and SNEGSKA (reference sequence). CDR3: CSARDSSAGNADTQYF. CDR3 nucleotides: TGCAGTGCTAGAGATTCATCGGCCGGAAACGCAGATACGCAGTATTTT.

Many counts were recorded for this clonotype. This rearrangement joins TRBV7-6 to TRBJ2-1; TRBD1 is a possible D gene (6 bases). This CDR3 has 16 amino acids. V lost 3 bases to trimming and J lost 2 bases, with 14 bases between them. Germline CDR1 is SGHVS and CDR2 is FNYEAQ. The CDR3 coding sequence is TGTGCCAGCAGCTTGGGCCCCCAGGGGCCCTACAATGAGCAGTTCTTC. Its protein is CASSLGPQGPYNEQFF.

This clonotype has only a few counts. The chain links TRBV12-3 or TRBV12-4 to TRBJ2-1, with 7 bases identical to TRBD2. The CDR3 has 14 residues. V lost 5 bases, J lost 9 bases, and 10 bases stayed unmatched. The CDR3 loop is CASSPRGAGIEQFF. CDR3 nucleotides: TGTGCCAGCAGTCCACGGGGAGCGGGAATTGAGCAGTTCTTC.

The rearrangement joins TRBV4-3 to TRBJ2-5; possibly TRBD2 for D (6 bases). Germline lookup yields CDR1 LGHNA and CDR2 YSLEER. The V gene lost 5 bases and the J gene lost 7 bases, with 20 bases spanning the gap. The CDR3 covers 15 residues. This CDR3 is CASSTRLGERGTQYF. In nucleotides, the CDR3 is TGCGCCAGCAGCACGCGACTAGGGGAACGAGGGACCCAGTACTTC.

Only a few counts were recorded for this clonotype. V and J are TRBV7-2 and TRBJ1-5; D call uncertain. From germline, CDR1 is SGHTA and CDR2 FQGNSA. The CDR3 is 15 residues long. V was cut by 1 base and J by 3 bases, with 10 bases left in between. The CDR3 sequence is CASSLDPGTNQPQHF. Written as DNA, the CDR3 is TGTGCCAGCAGCTTAGATCCAGGAACCAATCAGCCCCAGCATTTT.

In DNA, the CDR3 is TGTGCCAGCAGCTTCGGGACCCTTAATTCACCCCTCCACTTT. Residues: CASSFGTLNSPLHF. This rearrangement joins TRBV7-9 to TRBJ1-6; TRBD1 might be the D (5 bases). Germline V gene sequence: CDR1 SEHNR, CDR2 FQNEAQ (reference sequence). Trimming stripped 3 bases from V and 6 bases from J, with 9 bases between. The CDR3 contains 14 residues. The variable domain in full, with the rest retrieved from reference TRBV7-9 and TRBJ1-6, is DTGVSQNPRHKITKRGQNVTFRCDPISEHNRLYWYRQTLGQGPEFLTYFQNEAQLEKSRLLSDRFSAERPKGSFSTLEIQRTEQGDSAMYLCASSFGTLNSPLHFGNGTRLTVT.

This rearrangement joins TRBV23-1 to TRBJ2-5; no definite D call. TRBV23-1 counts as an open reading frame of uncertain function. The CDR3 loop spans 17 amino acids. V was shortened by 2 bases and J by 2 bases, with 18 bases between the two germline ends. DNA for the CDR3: TGCGCCAGCAGTCAACCCAAACAGACGCGATTACAAGAGACCCAGTACTTC. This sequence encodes CASSQPKQTRLQETQYF.

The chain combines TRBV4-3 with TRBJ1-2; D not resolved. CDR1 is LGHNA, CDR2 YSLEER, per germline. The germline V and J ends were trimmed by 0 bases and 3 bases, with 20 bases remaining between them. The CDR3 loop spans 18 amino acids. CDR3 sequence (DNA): TGCGCCAGCAGCCAAGATGCGGGGATAACGCGGGGAGACTATGGCTACACCTTC. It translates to CASSQDAGITRGDYGYTF.